The clone carrying this T cell receptor (beta chain) was recorded once. Generated by immunoSEQ multiplex PCR, the TCRdb table keeps only in-frame clones and is missing some. The sample includes about 100,000 clones, roughly 92% of them seen just once. Germline V lookup: CDR1 SGDLS, CDR2 YYNGEE. V lost 0 bases to trimming and J lost 7 bases; unmatched junction nucleotides: 10. The CDR3 runs 17 residues. This record comes from a study of blood T cell repertoires in COVID-19. Across the study: COVID-19 samples, acute and convalescent, were from the United States, Italy and Spain. Sources were T cells, B-cell-depleted T cells, or PBMCs; the material itself was cDNA or gDNA.

The source is a man between 65 and 85 years old with acute or convalescent COVID-19. Material for sequencing was peripheral blood. V gene TRBV9 combines with J gene TRBJ2-2; 9 positions agree with TRBD2. CDR3 loop: CASSVGNSGSKNGELFF. The CDR3 DNA is TGTGCCAGCAGCGTAGGAAATAGCGGGAGTAAAAACGGGGAGCTGTTTTTT. Combining the CDR3 with reference TRBV9 and TRBJ2-2 gives the whole variable domain DSGVTQTPKHLITATGQRVTLRCSPRSGDLSVYWYQQSLDQGLQFLIQYYNGEERAKGNILERFSAQQFPDLHSELNLSSLELGDSALYFCASSVGNSGSKNGELFFGEGSRLTVL.